The 21 T cell receptor beta chains below all came from one sample that was sequenced in a study of T cells in tumors after PD-1 blockade (dated by TCRdb to the late 2010s). The library was made by the immunoSEQ multiplex PCR assay. TCRdb took over this immuneACCESS table, retaining in-frame rearrangements with V and J assigned. Such tables are incomplete; in checked studies, under half of the missing clones stem from an unresolved V gene, and the remainder is unexplained. The sample yields about 60,000 clones; about 74% were counted once. The ten largest clones add up to about 4.8% of the sample. The time point label here, explained by the study, means: after anti-PD-1 therapy. This sample comprised PBMCs, obtained after anti-PD-1 treatment. The receptors originated from a human donor with basal cell carcinoma.

In its sample, this clone was seen once. An end of the junction differs from the germline gene, which may be a read error. J is TRBJ1-5 and V is TRBV6-2 or TRBV6-3, with D perhaps matching TRBD1 (6 bases). The CDR3 runs to 11 residues. Germline values: CDR1 MNHEY, CDR2 SVGEGT. CDR3 sequence reads: CAGSFGQIQHF. The CDR3 DNA reads as TGTGCCGGCAGTTTCGGACAGATTCAGCATTTT.

This clone showed up just a few times. V is TRBV5-1 and J is TRBJ1-5; TRBD1 aligns across 9 bases. The CDR3 spans 15 residues. CDR1 and CDR2 (germline): SGHRS, YFSETQ. V lost 2 bases, J lost 7 bases, and 7 bases stayed unmatched. The CDR3 DNA is TGCGCCAGCAGCTTACAGGGGGCCGAAGCCCAGCCCCAGCATTTT. Protein: CASSLQGAEAQPQHF.

The chain is built from TRBV3-1 (or the pseudogene TRBV3-2) and TRBJ1-6, with D perhaps TRBD1 (6 bases). Germline CDR1 reads LGHDT; CDR2 reads YNNKEL (reference sequence). The CDR3 is made up of 17 amino acids. V lost 4 bases and J 0 bases, leaving 13 bases between the germline ends. CDR3 protein: CASSPGGASSYNSPLHF. Written as DNA, the CDR3 is TGTGCCAGCAGCCCCGGGGGGGCCAGCTCCTATAATTCACCCCTCCACTTT.

In its sample, this clone was seen a few times. This chain links TRBV2 with TRBJ1-2; perhaps TRBD1 as D (6 bases). Trimming stripped 2 bases from V and 4 bases from J, with 14 bases between. Germline loops: CDR1 SNHLY, CDR2 FYNNEI. The CDR3 sequence is 15 residues long. The CDR3 region has the DNA TGTGCCAGCAGTGAAAGGGGACATGATGCCTATGGCTACACCTTC. Translated: CASSERGHDAYGYTF.

This clone was detected a few times. The genes are TRBV28 and TRBJ1-1; 8 nucleotides match TRBD1. The CDR3 spans 12 residues. The germline V gene encodes CDR1 MDHEN and CDR2 SYDVKM. V lost 10 bases, J lost 5 bases, and 6 bases stayed unmatched. The CDR3 spells CATRDRRTEAFF. CDR3 in DNA: TGTGCCACCAGGGACAGGCGAACTGAAGCTTTCTTT.

V and J are TRBV5-6 and TRBJ1-1, with 7 nucleotides matching TRBD1. Germline V gives CDR1 SGHDT, CDR2 YYEEEE. The CDR3 length is 15 residues. Germline trimming cut 4 bases from V and 5 bases from J; bases unmatched to any gene: 11. The CDR3 region has the DNA TGTGCCAGCAGCCCGACAGGGATTCGTAGGACTGAAGCTTTCTTT. This gives the protein CASSPTGIRRTEAFF.

This sequence joins TRBV4-2 and TRBJ1-5; 9 bases fit TRBD1. Germline CDR1 is LGHNA and CDR2 is YNFKEQ. This CDR3 has 17 amino acids. V dropped 0 bases and J dropped 5; count of bases not matched to a gene: 8. The chain's CDR3 is CASSQDPTGGVDQPQHF. The CDR3 nucleotides read TGTGCCAGCAGCCAAGATCCTACAGGGGGCGTTGATCAGCCCCAGCATTTT.

The chain joins TRBV6-1 to TRBJ1-2, with D hard to call. V was trimmed by 1 base and J by 5 bases, leaving 11 bases between them. The germline CDR1 and CDR2 sequences are MNHNS and SASEGT. This CDR3 comprises 14 residues. CDR3 amino acids: CASSEVGPGYGYTF. The CDR3 nucleotides read TGTGCCAGCAGTGAAGTAGGGCCAGGATATGGCTACACCTTC.

The chain couples TRBV18 to TRBJ2-7; 9 nucleotides match TRBD2. Germline V gene data show CDR1 as KGHSH and CDR2 as LQKENI. J gave up 4 bases and V 3 bases, and 4 bases lay outside the gene matches. The CDR3 sequence is 14 residues long. Written as DNA, the CDR3 is TGTGCCAGCTCACCTGGCGGGGGGGCTTACGAGCAGTACTTC. Its protein is CASSPGGGAYEQYF.

The chain links TRBV25-1 to TRBJ2-6, with D tentatively TRBD1 (5 bases). Looked up from germline, CDR1 is MGHDK and CDR2 is SYGVNS. Trimming took 5 bases from V and 3 from J, leaving 11 bases between them. The length of the CDR3 is 15 residues. CDR3 in DNA: TGTGCCAGCAGTAAAACAGGTCTTGGGGCCAACGTCCTGACTTTC. This gives the protein CASSKTGLGANVLTF.

The chain carries TRBV25-1 and TRBJ2-3; 14 bases agree with TRBD2. Germline V gives CDR1 MGHDK, CDR2 SYGVNS. The CDR3 is made up of 15 amino acids. J was trimmed by 3 bases and V by 6 bases; bases with no gene match: 2. CDR3 in DNA: TGTGCCAGCAGGGGGACTAGCGGGGGTACAGATACGCAGTATTTT. Its protein product is CASRGTSGGTDTQYF. Using reference TRBV25-1 and TRBJ2-3 for the parts outside the CDR3, the full variable domain is EADIYQTPRYLVIGTGKKITLECSQTMGHDKMYWYQQDPGMELHLIHYSYGVNSTEKGDLSSESTVSRIRTEHFPLTLESARPSHTSQYLCASRGTSGGTDTQYFGPGTRLTVL.

The CDR3 spells CASSYWRVGDTEAFF. CDR3 DNA: TGTGCCAGCAGTTACTGGAGGGTAGGGGACACTGAAGCTTTCTTT. J is TRBJ1-1 and V is TRBV6-2 or TRBV6-3; D is possibly TRBD1 (5 bases). There are 15 residues in the CDR3. The V end was cut by 1 base, the J end by 3 bases, with 12 bases between. The V gene's germline CDR1 is MNHEY and CDR2 SVGEGT.

This chain connects TRBV5-1 to TRBJ2-5; 10 bases map to TRBD2. J lost 5 bases, V lost 1 base, and 2 bases had no gene match. This CDR3 is built from 14 residues. CDR1 and CDR2 (germline): SGHRS, YFSETQ. CDR3 coding DNA: TGCGCCAGCAGCTTGACACTAGCGGGGGAGACCCAGTACTTC. This sequence encodes CASSLTLAGETQYF.

The chain joins TRBV5-6 to TRBJ1-1; 11 bases agree with TRBD1. The CDR3 is 14 amino acids. After removal of 5 bases from V and 5 bases from J, the junction contained 5 bases not matched to a gene. Germline assignment: CDR1 SGHDT and CDR2 YYEEEE. In DNA form, the CDR3 reads TGTGCCAGCAGGCGGGGACAGGGGGTAACTGAAGCTTTCTTT. Its protein is CASRRGQGVTEAFF.

This clone came up once. The chain combines TRBV19 with TRBJ2-2; D not resolved. This CDR3 is 15 amino acids long. V was trimmed by 3 bases and J by 4 bases, leaving 12 bases between them. Germline loops: CDR1 LNHDA, CDR2 SQIVND (reference sequence). For the CDR3, the DNA is TGTGCCAGTAGTATGGGCACCACGGGCACCGGGGAGCTGTTTTTT. It is translated as CASSMGTTGTGELFF. Drawing the rest from reference TRBV19 and TRBJ2-2, the complete variable domain is DGGITQSPKYLFRKEGQNVTLSCEQNLNHDAMYWYRQDPGQGLRLIYYSQIVNDFQKGDIAEGYSVSREKKESFPLTVTSAQKNPTAFYLCASSMGTTGTGELFFGEGSRLTVL.

The rearrangement joins TRBV6-5 to TRBJ2-7; a weak D match, TRBD1 (5 bases). The CDR3 covers 14 residues. Trimming removed 6 bases from V and 4 bases from J, with 16 bases in between. CDR1 is MNHEY, CDR2 SVGAGI, per germline. CDR3 DNA sequence: TGTGCCAGCAGCAGAGACAGTAAACCTTACGAGCAGTACTTC. As protein: CASSRDSKPYEQYF.

The chain is built from TRBV20-1 and TRBJ2-7; no clear D. V was shortened by 0 bases and J by 6 bases, with 6 bases between the two germline ends. Germline V gene lookup returns CDR1 DFQATT and CDR2 SNEGSKA (reference sequence). There are 11 residues in the CDR3. CDR3 coding DNA: TGCAGTGCTAGAGACCCCCCCGAGCAGTACTTC. Encoded protein: CSARDPPEQYF.

V and J are TRBV30 and TRBJ2-1; maybe TRBD2 (6 bases). Germline V gives CDR1 GTSNPN, CDR2 SVGIG (reference sequence). CDR3 length equals 14 residues. The ends were cut back, 0 bases at V and 4 bases at J, with 10 bases in the middle. This CDR3 reads CAWSVWGDYNEQFF. In nucleotides, the CDR3 is TGTGCCTGGAGTGTATGGGGGGATTACAATGAGCAGTTCTTC. The full variable domain, in which reference TRBV30 and TRBJ2-1 provide the parts outside the CDR3, is SQTIHQWPATLVQPVGSPLSLECTVEGTSNPNLYWYRQAAGRGLQLLFYSVGIGQISSEVPQNLSASRPQDRQFILSSKKLLLSDSGFYLCAWSVWGDYNEQFFGPGTRLTVL.

The chain recombines TRBV19 with TRBJ1-4; D is ambiguous. Trimming stripped 1 base from V and 6 bases from J, with 9 bases between. CDR3 length: 14 residues. Germline assignment: CDR1 LNHDA and CDR2 SQIVND (reference sequence). CDR3 in amino acids: CASSIVREDEKLFF. The CDR3 nucleotides read TGTGCCAGTAGTATAGTCCGGGAGGATGAAAAACTGTTTTTT. Variable domain in full (rest from reference TRBV19 and TRBJ1-4): DGGITQSPKYLFRKEGQNVTLSCEQNLNHDAMYWYRQDPGQGLRLIYYSQIVNDFQKGDIAEGYSVSREKKESFPLTVTSAQKNPTAFYLCASSIVREDEKLFFGSGTQLSVL.

V usage is TRBV7-9 and J usage is TRBJ2-5; possible D gene TRBD1, 6 bases. V was cut by 1 base and J by 2 bases, with 11 bases left in between. Germline loops: CDR1 SEHNR, CDR2 FQNEAQ (reference sequence). CDR3 length: 15 residues. The CDR3 loop reads CASSLGVGAQETQYF. In DNA, the CDR3 is TGTGCCAGCAGCTTAGGGGTGGGGGCTCAAGAGACCCAGTACTTC.

This chain joins TRBV6-6 and TRBJ2-2; 8 positions agree with TRBD1. Germline-derived CDR1 and CDR2 are MNHNY and SVGAGI (reference sequence). The junction had 13 bases not matched to a gene; V was cut back by 5 bases and J by 5 bases. The CDR3 covers 17 residues. The CDR3 DNA follows: TGTGCCAGCAGTCGATATCCCGGGACAGGAGGAACCGGGGAGCTGTTTTTT. This gives the protein CASSRYPGTGGTGELFF.